These T cell receptor beta chains were read from a single sample in a study of response to subunit inactivated influenza vaccine. From the RT-PCR reads, TCRdb called clonotypes with MiXCR, one entry per CDR3 protein. Among roughly 630,000 distinct CDR3 sequences listed, about 15% were seen once. The material was PBMCs from blood, obtained approximately 15 days before vaccination. The receptors come from a man in his forties or fifties who received an inactivated influenza vaccine. Both conserved end residues are part of each CDR3. D genes are given only for firm matches. Some rows have no size entry. The others give once, few or many, or a class for an expanded clone.

v_gene: TRBV6-2/TRBV6-3; abundance: few; d_gene: TRBD1; j_gene: TRBJ1-1; CDR3aa: CASRGTGGVSEAFF; CDR3nt: TGTGCCAGCAGAGGGACAGGGGGCGTCTCTGAAGCTTTCTTT
v_gene: TRBV12-3/TRBV12-4; abundance: many; d_gene: TRBD2; j_gene: TRBJ2-3; CDR3aa: CASSGTSGGPTDTQYF; CDR3nt: TGTGCCAGCAGTGGGACTAGCGGGGGGCCCACAGATACGCAGTATTTT
v_gene: TRBV12-3/TRBV12-4; abundance: many; d_gene: TRBD2; j_gene: TRBJ2-1; CDR3aa: CASSGTSGRFEQFF; CDR3nt: TGTGCCAGCAGCGGGACTAGCGGGAGATTTGAGCAGTTCTTC
v_gene: TRBV6-5; abundance: few; d_gene: TRBD1; j_gene: TRBJ2-1; CDR3aa: CASSYKAGGTKTEQFF; CDR3nt: TGTGCCAGCAGTTACAAGGCAGGGGGCACTAAAACTGAGCAGTTCTTC
v_gene: TRBV6-1; abundance: many; d_gene: NA; j_gene: TRBJ2-3; CDR3aa: CASSERVGHTDTQYF; CDR3nt: TGTGCCAGCAGTGAAAGGGTAGGGCACACAGATACGCAGTATTTT
v_gene: TRBV5-1; abundance: NA; d_gene: NA; j_gene: TRBJ1-2; CDR3aa: CASSFREPNYGYTF; CDR3nt: TGCGCCAGCAGCTTCCGGGAACCTAACTATGGCTACACCTTC
v_gene: TRBV5-6; abundance: few; d_gene: NA; j_gene: TRBJ1-1; CDR3aa: CASSLMTVAWVGEAFF; CDR3nt: TGTGCCAGCAGCCTGATGACAGTCGCATGGGTAGGTGAAGCTTTCTTT
v_gene: TRBV20-1; abundance: NA; d_gene: NA; j_gene: TRBJ1-4; CDR3aa: CGGWRDEKLFF; CDR3nt: TGCGGGGGTTGGAGGGATGAAAAACTGTTTTTT
v_gene: TRBV20-1; abundance: NA; d_gene: NA; j_gene: TRBJ2-7; CDR3aa: CSALDRVQQYF; CDR3nt: TGCAGTGCCCTAGATAGGGTACAGCAGTACTTC
v_gene: TRBV29-1; abundance: few; d_gene: NA; j_gene: TRBJ2-1; CDR3aa: CSVDVQATYNEQFF; CDR3nt: TGCAGCGTTGATGTCCAGGCCACCTACAATGAGCAGTTCTTC
v_gene: TRBV7-9; abundance: many; d_gene: TRBD2; j_gene: TRBJ2-1; CDR3aa: CASSLVAGGPNEQFF; CDR3nt: TGTGCCAGCAGCTTAGTAGCGGGAGGGCCCAATGAGCAGTTCTTC
v_gene: TRBV20-1; abundance: NA; d_gene: NA; j_gene: TRBJ1-5; CDR3aa: CSARMSSGEPQHF; CDR3nt: TGCAGTGCTAGAATGTCCTCCGGGGAGCCCCAGCATTTT
v_gene: TRBV7-9; abundance: many; d_gene: TRBD1; j_gene: TRBJ2-7; CDR3aa: CASSSTGIGYEQYF; CDR3nt: TGTGCCAGCAGCTCGACAGGGATAGGCTACGAGCAGTACTTC
v_gene: TRBV10-3; abundance: few; d_gene: NA; j_gene: TRBJ1-2; CDR3aa: CAISESYYTF; CDR3nt: TGTGCCATCAGTGAGTCATACTACACCTTC
v_gene: TRBV21-1; abundance: few; d_gene: NA; j_gene: TRBJ1-1; CDR3aa: CASSKKGVDTEAFF; CDR3nt: TGTGCCAGCAGCAAAAAAGGGGTAGACACTGAAGCTTTCTTT
v_gene: TRBV10-3; abundance: NA; d_gene: TRBD1; j_gene: TRBJ2-3; CDR3aa: CAISPTGTGTDTQYF; CDR3nt: TGTGCCATCAGCCCAACAGGGACAGGCACAGATACGCAGTATTTT
v_gene: TRBV20-1; abundance: few; d_gene: TRBD1; j_gene: TRBJ1-4; CDR3aa: CSARTGADEKLFF; CDR3nt: TGCAGTGCCCGGACAGGGGCAGACGAAAAACTGTTTTTT
v_gene: TRBV6-5; abundance: few; d_gene: TRBD2; j_gene: TRBJ2-1; CDR3aa: CASSYISSGSNEQFF; CDR3nt: TGTGCCAGCAGTTACATCTCTAGCGGGAGCAATGAGCAGTTCTTC
v_gene: TRBV7-2; abundance: NA; d_gene: TRBD2; j_gene: TRBJ2-7; CDR3aa: CASSLGLADAYEQYF; CDR3nt: TGTGCCAGCAGCTTAGGACTAGCGGATGCCTACGAGCAGTACTTC
v_gene: TRBV7-9; abundance: few; d_gene: NA; j_gene: TRBJ2-7; CDR3aa: CASKPMDYEQYF; CDR3nt: TGTGCCAGCAAGCCGATGGACTACGAGCAGTACTTC
v_gene: TRBV5-8; abundance: few; d_gene: TRBD1; j_gene: TRBJ2-7; CDR3aa: CATGTGHTYEQYF; CDR3nt: TGTGCCACCGGGACAGGGCATACCTACGAGCAGTACTTC
v_gene: TRBV28; abundance: NA; d_gene: NA; j_gene: TRBJ2-7; CDR3aa: CASRPAGPRTYEQYF; CDR3nt: TGTGCCAGCCGACCCGCCGGGCCCCGGACCTACGAGCAGTACTTC
v_gene: TRBV7-8; abundance: few; d_gene: TRBD2; j_gene: TRBJ2-7; CDR3aa: CASSFATSGGLYEQYF; CDR3nt: TGTGCCAGCAGCTTTGCGACTAGCGGGGGACTCTACGAGCAGTACTTC
v_gene: TRBV6-2/TRBV6-3; abundance: few; d_gene: NA; j_gene: TRBJ2-2; CDR3aa: CASFNRVSGELFF; CDR3nt: TGTGCCAGCTTTAACAGGGTCTCCGGGGAGCTGTTTTTT
v_gene: TRBV10-3; abundance: NA; d_gene: TRBD2; j_gene: TRBJ2-7; CDR3aa: CAIRPGLPNSYEQYF; CDR3nt: TGTGCCATCAGACCGGGACTACCTAACTCCTACGAGCAGTACTTC
v_gene: TRBV18; abundance: few; d_gene: NA; j_gene: TRBJ2-5; CDR3aa: CASSPQGTKQETQYF; CDR3nt: TGTGCCAGCTCACCGCAAGGGACAAAACAAGAGACCCAGTACTTC
v_gene: TRBV9; abundance: NA; d_gene: TRBD1; j_gene: TRBJ2-2; CDR3aa: CASSVAGQGTGELFF; CDR3nt: TGTGCCAGCAGCGTAGCAGGACAGGGCACCGGGGAGCTGTTTTTT
v_gene: TRBV4-2; abundance: NA; d_gene: TRBD2; j_gene: TRBJ2-5; CDR3aa: CASSLAGLAGGLIETQYF; CDR3nt: TGTGCCAGCAGCCTAGCAGGGCTAGCGGGAGGGCTGATCGAGACCCAGTACTTC
v_gene: TRBV4-2; abundance: NA; d_gene: TRBD1; j_gene: TRBJ2-6; CDR3aa: CASSHPGQGATGANVLTF; CDR3nt: TGTGCCAGCAGCCACCCGGGACAGGGGGCAACTGGGGCCAACGTCCTGACTTTC
v_gene: TRBV27; abundance: many; d_gene: TRBD2; j_gene: TRBJ2-3; CDR3aa: CATRTLAGVSDTQYF; CDR3nt: TGTGCCACCCGGACCCTAGCGGGAGTGTCCGATACGCAGTATTTT
v_gene: TRBV20-1; abundance: NA; d_gene: TRBD1; j_gene: TRBJ2-7; CDR3aa: CSAGRTGSSYEQYF; CDR3nt: TGCAGTGCTGGGCGGACAGGGAGCTCCTACGAGCAGTACTTC
v_gene: TRBV5-1; abundance: NA; d_gene: TRBD1; j_gene: TRBJ2-7; CDR3aa: CASSLPLTGGLDEQYF; CDR3nt: TGCGCCAGCAGCTTGCCGCTGACAGGGGGCCTGGACGAGCAGTACTTC
v_gene: TRBV11-2; abundance: few; d_gene: NA; j_gene: TRBJ2-7; CDR3aa: CASSPFLADYEQYF; CDR3nt: TGTGCCAGCAGCCCATTCCTAGCTGACTACGAGCAGTACTTC
v_gene: TRBV10-3; abundance: few; d_gene: NA; j_gene: TRBJ2-3; CDR3aa: CAISESGARADTQYF; CDR3nt: TGTGCCATCAGTGAGTCGGGGGCGCGGGCAGATACGCAGTATTTT
v_gene: TRBV12-3/TRBV12-4; abundance: few; d_gene: NA; j_gene: TRBJ2-7; CDR3aa: CASKMGRGKDEQYF; CDR3nt: TGTGCCAGTAAAATGGGCAGGGGAAAAGACGAGCAGTACTTC
v_gene: TRBV6-1; abundance: NA; d_gene: NA; j_gene: TRBJ2-2; CDR3aa: CASVVRGATGELFF; CDR3nt: TGTGCCAGCGTAGTGAGGGGGGCTACCGGGGAGCTGTTTTTT
v_gene: TRBV7-9; abundance: NA; d_gene: TRBD2; j_gene: TRBJ2-7; CDR3aa: CASQRLADNSYEQYF; CDR3nt: TGTGCCAGCCAGAGACTAGCGGATAACTCCTACGAGCAGTACTTC
v_gene: TRBV5-8; abundance: few; d_gene: TRBD1; j_gene: TRBJ2-2; CDR3aa: CASSPGTGKVTGELFF; CDR3nt: TGTGCCAGCAGCCCAGGGACAGGGAAGGTCACCGGGGAGCTGTTTTTT
v_gene: TRBV9; abundance: NA; d_gene: NA; j_gene: TRBJ2-1; CDR3aa: CASSGGETSRDEQFF; CDR3nt: TGTGCCAGCAGCGGGGGGGAGACTAGTCGCGATGAGCAGTTCTTC
v_gene: TRBV27; abundance: NA; d_gene: NA; j_gene: TRBJ2-3; CDR3aa: CASRSQIGDTQYF; CDR3nt: TGTGCCAGCAGATCACAAATCGGAGATACGCAGTATTTT
v_gene: TRBV11-2; abundance: NA; d_gene: NA; j_gene: TRBJ2-3; CDR3aa: CASSYRGRVGTDTQYF; CDR3nt: TGTGCCAGCAGCTACCGAGGGCGGGTAGGCACAGATACGCAGTATTTT